This paragraph covers one TCR beta chain sequence. This clonotype was found once. It lacks a known antigen. It has no much larger one-base neighbor in the sample; base qualities were not kept. A lone read gives weak evidence. The data stem from a study of spatial heterogeneity in lung cancer (dated by TCRdb to between 2018 and 2020). For the study in its entirety: Beta-chain transcripts were consistently detected in greater numbers than alpha-chain transcripts, which likely reflects a higher abundance of beta-chain transcripts. A strong correlation was found between TCR transcript counts in tumor regions and a T cell transcriptional module score from matched bulk RNA-seq. In the raw uncorrected reads, each unique combination of TCR and UMI appeared on average more than ten times. TCR alpha and beta repertoires were quantitatively compared across multiple tumor regions, matched nontumor lung and blood in non-small cell lung cancer. The study linked features of the TCR repertoire to counts of nonsynonymous mutations, which were determined by whole-exome sequencing of tumor tissue. Both alpha and beta chains were TCR-sequenced in 200 or so tumor regions, fewer than 80 matched nontumor lung samples and some 56 PBMC samples obtained at surgery. What the authors observed across the whole study: TCR-seq coverage of tumor T cells was estimated at only around 6.7% for alpha chains and 13% for beta chains. Confirming at a functional level the hypothesis that regional TCRs recognize regional mutations was considered to require additional single-cell paired TCR alpha and beta sequencing. Counts of ubiquitous and regional expanded TCRs were found to correlate with counts of ubiquitous and regional nonsynonymous mutations, respectively. The tumor nonsynonymous mutation count correlated with the number of expanded alpha and beta TCRs within the tumor.

The library was prepared using 5' RACE. Instrument on record: NextSeq 500. To allow correction of PCR and sequencing errors, the TCR library protocol tagged every TCR cDNA molecule with a unique molecular identifier. In the original analysis: Decombinator tools were used for TCR identification, UMI-based error correction and CDR3 extraction. TCRs above a frequency of 2 per 1,000, corresponding to the top 1% of the tumor frequency distribution, were defined as expanded. Expanded tumor TCRs statistically deemed absent (corrected P<0.05) from at least one tumor region were classed as regional, and all other expanded tumor TCRs were classed as ubiquitous. Each repertoire was subsampled 100 times to 5,000 TCRs, after which Renyi diversity was computed with the R vegan package. CDR3 similarity networks were constructed using string-kernel similarity of amino acid triplets, with links drawn between CDR3s whose pairwise similarity was above 0.82. The public reads were run again by TCRdb, first through fastp at Q25 and then through MiXCR, and only productive beta chains were kept. Rows with a matching CDR3 protein are joined into one entry that keeps the most common DNA and genes. These V and J calls originate from TCRdb's pipeline instead of the authors' own analysis. The sample records approximately 17,000 distinct CDR3 sequences, 7.5% of which are singletons. The ten largest make up 23% of the sample.

In the germline V gene (reference sequence), CDR1 corresponds to DFQATT and CDR2 to SNEGSKA. V and J lose 5 bases and 6 bases, and a span of 17 bases separates them. Inclusive of the bounding cysteine and phenylalanine, the CDR3 is 14 residues long. Of all the DNA, just the CDR3 is kept, 42 bases in frame from base 1. The time point label on this specimen signifies: sample taken at primary tumor resection. The donors were about 71 patients from the lung TRACERx cohort who had early-stage, untreated non-small cell lung cancer. For TCR sequencing, whole RNA was extracted from tumor and nontumor lung tissue, or from cryopreserved PBMC samples, and no cell sorting was done. A patient was chosen for TCR sequencing only when enough RNA was available from at least two tumor regions. A lung pathologist reviewed the tumor and adjacent nontumor lung specimens before the specimens were selected.

This clonotype was sampled from a male donor with early-stage non-small cell lung cancer. This sample comprised lung tumor tissue, obtained at surgery. This chain joins TRBV20-1 to TRBJ2-4; a confident D gene designation cannot be given. The DNA sequence is as follows: TGCAGTGCTCCCCCCCCCTATAGTTTAAACATTCAGTACTTC. This encodes CSAPPPYSLNIQYF.